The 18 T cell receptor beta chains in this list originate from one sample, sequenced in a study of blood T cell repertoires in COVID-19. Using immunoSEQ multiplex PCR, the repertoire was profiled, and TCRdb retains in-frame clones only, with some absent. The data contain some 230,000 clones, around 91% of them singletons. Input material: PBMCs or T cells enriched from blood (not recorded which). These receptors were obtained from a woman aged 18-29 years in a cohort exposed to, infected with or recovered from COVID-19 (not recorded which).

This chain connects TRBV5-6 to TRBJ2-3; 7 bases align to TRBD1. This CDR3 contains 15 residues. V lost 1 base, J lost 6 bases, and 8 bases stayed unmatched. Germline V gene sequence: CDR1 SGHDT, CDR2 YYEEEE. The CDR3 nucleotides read TGTGCCAGCAGCTTGATTACAGGGGTAGGGGATACGCAGTATTTT. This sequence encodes CASSLITGVGDTQYF.

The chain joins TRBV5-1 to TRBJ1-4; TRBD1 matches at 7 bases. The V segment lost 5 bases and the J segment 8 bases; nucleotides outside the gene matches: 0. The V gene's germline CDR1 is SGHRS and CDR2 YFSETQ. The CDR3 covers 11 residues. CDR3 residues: CASRTGEKLFF. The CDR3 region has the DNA TGCGCCAGCAGGACAGGGGAAAAACTGTTTTTT.

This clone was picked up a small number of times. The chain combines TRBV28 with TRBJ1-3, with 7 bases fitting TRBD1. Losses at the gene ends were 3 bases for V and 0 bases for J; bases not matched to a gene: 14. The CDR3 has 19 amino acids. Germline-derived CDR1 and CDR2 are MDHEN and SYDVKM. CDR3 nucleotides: TGTGCCAGCAGTTTCCCCGGGACAGATCCCTTTAACTCTGGAAACACCATATATTTT. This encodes CASSFPGTDPFNSGNTIYF. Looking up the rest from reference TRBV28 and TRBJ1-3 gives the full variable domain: DVKVTQSSRYLVKRTGEKVFLECVQDMDHENMFWYRQDPGLGLRLIYFSYDVKMKEKGDIPEGYSVSREKKERFSLILESASTNQTSMYLCASSFPGTDPFNSGNTIYFGEGSWLTVV.

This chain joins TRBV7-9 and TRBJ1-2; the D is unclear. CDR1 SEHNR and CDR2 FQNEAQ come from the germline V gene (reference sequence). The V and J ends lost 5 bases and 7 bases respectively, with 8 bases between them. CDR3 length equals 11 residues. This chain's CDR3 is CASSPHGGYTF. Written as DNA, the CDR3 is TGTGCCAGCAGCCCCCACGGTGGCTACACCTTC.

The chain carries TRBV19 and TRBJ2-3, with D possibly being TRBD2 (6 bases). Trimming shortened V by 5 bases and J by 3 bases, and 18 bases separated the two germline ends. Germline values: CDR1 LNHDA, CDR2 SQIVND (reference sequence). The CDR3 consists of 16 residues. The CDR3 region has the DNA TGTGCCAGTAGTCCCGCGCGGGGCCAAGGGACAGATACGCAGTATTTT. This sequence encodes CASSPARGQGTDTQYF.

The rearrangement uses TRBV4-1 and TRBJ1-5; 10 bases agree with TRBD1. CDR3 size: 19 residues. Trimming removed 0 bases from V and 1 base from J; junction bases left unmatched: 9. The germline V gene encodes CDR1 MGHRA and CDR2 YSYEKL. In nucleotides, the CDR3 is TGCGCCAGCAGCCAAGACGGACAGACGGGACAGGGGAGCAATCAGCCCCAGCATTTT. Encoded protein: CASSQDGQTGQGSNQPQHF.

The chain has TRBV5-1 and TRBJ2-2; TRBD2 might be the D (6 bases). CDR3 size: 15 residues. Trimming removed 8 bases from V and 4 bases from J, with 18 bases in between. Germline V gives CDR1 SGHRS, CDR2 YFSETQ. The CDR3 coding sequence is TGCGCCAGTACCCCCGGGACTTTCACCACCGGGGAGCTGTTTTTT. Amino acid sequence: CASTPGTFTTGELFF. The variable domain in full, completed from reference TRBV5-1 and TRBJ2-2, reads KAGVTQTPRYLIKTRGQQVTLSCSPISGHRSVSWYQQTPGQGLQFLFEYFSETQRNKGNFPGRFSGRQFSNSRSEMNVSTLELGDSALYLCASTPGTFTTGELFFGEGSRLTVL.

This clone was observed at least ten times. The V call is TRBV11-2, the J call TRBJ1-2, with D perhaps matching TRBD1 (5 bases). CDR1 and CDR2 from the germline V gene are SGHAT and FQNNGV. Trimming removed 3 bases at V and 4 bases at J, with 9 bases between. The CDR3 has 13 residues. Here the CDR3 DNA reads TGTGCCAGCAGCTTGGGGGAGGTCTATGGCTACACCTTC. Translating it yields CASSLGEVYGYTF.

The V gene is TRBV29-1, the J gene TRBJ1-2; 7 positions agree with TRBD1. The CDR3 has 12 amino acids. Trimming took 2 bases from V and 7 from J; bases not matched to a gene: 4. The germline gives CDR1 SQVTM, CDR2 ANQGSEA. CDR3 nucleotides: TGCAGCGTTGAAAAGGGGGCAGGTGGCTACACCTTC. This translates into CSVEKGAGGYTF.

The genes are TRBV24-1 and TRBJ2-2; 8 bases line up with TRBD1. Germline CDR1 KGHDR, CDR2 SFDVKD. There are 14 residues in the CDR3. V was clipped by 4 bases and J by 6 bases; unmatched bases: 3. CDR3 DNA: TGTGCCACCAGTGAGGGACAGGCCCCCGGGGAGCTGTTTTTT. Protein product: CATSEGQAPGELFF.

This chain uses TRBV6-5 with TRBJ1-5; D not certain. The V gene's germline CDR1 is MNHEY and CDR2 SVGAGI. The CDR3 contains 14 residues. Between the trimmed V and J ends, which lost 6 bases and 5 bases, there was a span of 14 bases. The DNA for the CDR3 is TGTGCCAGCAGCCTCTCCGCGGCGGATCAGCCCCAGCATTTT. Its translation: CASSLSAADQPQHF.

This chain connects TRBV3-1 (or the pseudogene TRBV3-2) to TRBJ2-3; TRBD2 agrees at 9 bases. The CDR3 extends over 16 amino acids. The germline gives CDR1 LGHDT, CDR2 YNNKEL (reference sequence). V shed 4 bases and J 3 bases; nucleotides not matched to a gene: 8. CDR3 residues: CASSLIGLAKTDTQYF. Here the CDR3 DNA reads TGTGCCAGCAGCCTCATAGGACTAGCGAAAACAGATACGCAGTATTTT.

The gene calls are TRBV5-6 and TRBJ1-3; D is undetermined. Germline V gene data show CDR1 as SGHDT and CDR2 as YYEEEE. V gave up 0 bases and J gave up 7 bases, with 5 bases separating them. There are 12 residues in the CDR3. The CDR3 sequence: CASSLGGNTIYF. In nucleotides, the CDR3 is TGTGCCAGCAGCTTGGGCGGGAACACCATATATTTT.

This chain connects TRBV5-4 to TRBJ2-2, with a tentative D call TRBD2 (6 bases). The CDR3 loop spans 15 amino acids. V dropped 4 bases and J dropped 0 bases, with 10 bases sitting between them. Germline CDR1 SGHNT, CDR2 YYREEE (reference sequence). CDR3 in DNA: TGTGCCAGCAGCCGTCGGGGGACGAACACCGGGGAGCTGTTTTTT. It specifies CASSRRGTNTGELFF.

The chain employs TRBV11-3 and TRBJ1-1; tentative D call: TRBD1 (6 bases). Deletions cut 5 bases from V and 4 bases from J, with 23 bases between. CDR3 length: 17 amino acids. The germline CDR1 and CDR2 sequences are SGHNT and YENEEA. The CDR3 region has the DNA TGTGCCAGCAGCCGAATTACGACAGGTCTTTCGGGCACTGAAGCTTTCTTT. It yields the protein CASSRITTGLSGTEAFF.

CDR3 residues: CAWSVQRDCHSGNTIYF. The CDR3, as DNA: TGTGCCTGGAGTGTTCAAAGAGACTGCCACTCTGGAAACACCATATATTTT. V gene TRBV30 combines with J gene TRBJ1-3; no clear D. The CDR3 extends over 17 amino acids. Germline CDR1 reads GTSNPN; CDR2 reads SVGIG (reference sequence). V shed 0 bases and J shed 0 bases, with 15 bases lying between them.

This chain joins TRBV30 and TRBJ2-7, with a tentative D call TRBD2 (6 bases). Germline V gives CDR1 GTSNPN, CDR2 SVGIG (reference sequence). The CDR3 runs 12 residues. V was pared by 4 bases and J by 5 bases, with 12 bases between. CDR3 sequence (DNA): TGTGCCTGGACGGGGGTCAGCAACGAGCAGTACTTC. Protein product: CAWTGVSNEQYF. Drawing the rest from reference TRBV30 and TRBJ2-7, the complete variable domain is SQTIHQWPATLVQPVGSPLSLECTVEGTSNPNLYWYRQAAGRGLQLLFYSVGIGQISSEVPQNLSASRPQDRQFILSSKKLLLSDSGFYLCAWTGVSNEQYFGPGTRLTVT.

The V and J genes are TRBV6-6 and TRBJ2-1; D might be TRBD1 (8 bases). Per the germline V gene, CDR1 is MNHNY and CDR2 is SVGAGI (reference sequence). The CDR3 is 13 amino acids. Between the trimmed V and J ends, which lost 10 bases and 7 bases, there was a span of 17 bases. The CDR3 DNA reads TGTGCCATTGGTACAGGGGGGGGGAATGAGCAGTTCTTC. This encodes CAIGTGGGNEQFF.